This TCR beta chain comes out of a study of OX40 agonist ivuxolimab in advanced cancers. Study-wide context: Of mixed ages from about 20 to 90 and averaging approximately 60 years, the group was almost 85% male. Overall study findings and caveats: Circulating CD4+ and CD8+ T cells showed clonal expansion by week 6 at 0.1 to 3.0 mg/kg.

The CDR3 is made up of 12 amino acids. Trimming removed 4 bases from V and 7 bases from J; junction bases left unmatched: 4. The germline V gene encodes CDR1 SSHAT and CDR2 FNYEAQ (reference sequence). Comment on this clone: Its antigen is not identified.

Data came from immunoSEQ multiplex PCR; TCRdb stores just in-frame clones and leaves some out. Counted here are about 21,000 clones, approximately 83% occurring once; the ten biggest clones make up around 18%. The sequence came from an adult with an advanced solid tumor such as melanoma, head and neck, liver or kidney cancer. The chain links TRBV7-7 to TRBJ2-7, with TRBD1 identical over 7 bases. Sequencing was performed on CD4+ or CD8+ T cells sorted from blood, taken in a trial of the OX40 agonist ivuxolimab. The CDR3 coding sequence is TGTGCCAGCAGCTCCGGGACAGAAGAGCAGTACTTC. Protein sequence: CASSSGTEEQYF.